This entry describes one T cell receptor beta chain. The target antigen is unknown. The immunoSEQ assay was version 4, run in survey mode. The method was immunoSEQ multiplex PCR; TCRdb's version includes in-frame clones alone and lacks a portion of them. The table lists 44,000 or so clones, roughly 90% of them singletons, with about 1.8% in the top ten. Cells were stimulated nonspecifically with anti-CD3/anti-CD28 magnetic beads. Responding CD4+ T cells were sorted by upregulation of both CD40 ligand and CD69. The entry originates in a study of persistence of HIV-infected CD4 T cells. Study context: Median time on suppressive ART was seven to eight years. Antigen stimulation activated a lower proportion of cells, more of them memory, than anti-CD3/anti-CD28 stimulation. Whole-study results and caveats: Antigen-responding cells were enriched for degenerate expanded CDR3beta sequences.

Germline V gene data show CDR1 as MNHEY and CDR2 as SVGAGI. V lost 10 bases to trimming and J lost 5 bases, with 18 bases between them. The CDR3 has 13 amino acids. The clonotype was recovered from an adult man with HIV who was CMV-seropositive. The sample consisted of CD4+ T cells sorted from PBMCs after roughly 17-hour stimulation, taken from a patient who received antiretroviral therapy. The V and J genes are TRBV6-5 and TRBJ2-7, with D maybe TRBD1 (6 bases). The CDR3 region has the DNA TGTGCCACCGCGGCCAAACAGGGTAACGAGCAGTACTTC. Protein sequence: CATAAKQGNEQYF.